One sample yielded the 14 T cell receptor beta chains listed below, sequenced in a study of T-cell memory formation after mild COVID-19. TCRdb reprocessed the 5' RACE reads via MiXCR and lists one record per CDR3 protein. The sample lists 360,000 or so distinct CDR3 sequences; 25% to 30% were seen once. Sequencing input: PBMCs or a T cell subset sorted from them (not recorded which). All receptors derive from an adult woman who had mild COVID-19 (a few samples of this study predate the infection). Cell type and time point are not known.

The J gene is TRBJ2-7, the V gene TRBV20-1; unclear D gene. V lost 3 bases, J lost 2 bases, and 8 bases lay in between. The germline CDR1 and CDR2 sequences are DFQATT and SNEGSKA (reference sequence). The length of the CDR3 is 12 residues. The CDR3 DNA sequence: TGCAGTGCTAGCGGGCAACCCTACGAGCAGTACTTC. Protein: CSASGQPYEQYF.

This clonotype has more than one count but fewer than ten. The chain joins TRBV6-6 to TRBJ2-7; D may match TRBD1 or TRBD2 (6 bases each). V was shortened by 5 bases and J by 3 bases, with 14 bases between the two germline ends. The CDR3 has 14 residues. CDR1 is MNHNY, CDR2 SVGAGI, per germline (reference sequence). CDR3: CASSPPGAGYEQYF. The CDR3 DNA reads TGTGCCAGCAGTCCCCCGGGGGCGGGCTACGAGCAGTACTTC.

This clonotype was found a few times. The CDR3 loop reads CASSIARGSGDEQFF. Written as DNA, the CDR3 is TGTGCCAGTAGTATAGCCCGGGGTTCAGGGGATGAGCAGTTCTTC. The V call is TRBV19, the J call TRBJ2-1; tentative D call: TRBD1 (6 bases). The CDR3 spans 15 residues. Germline V gives CDR1 LNHDA, CDR2 SQIVND (reference sequence). V was shortened by 1 base and J by 8 bases, with 15 bases between the two germline ends. The whole variable domain, remainder taken from reference TRBV19 and TRBJ2-1, is DGGITQSPKYLFRKEGQNVTLSCEQNLNHDAMYWYRQDPGQGLRLIYYSQIVNDFQKGDIAEGYSVSREKKESFPLTVTSAQKNPTAFYLCASSIARGSGDEQFFGPGTRLTVL.

The CDR3 nucleotides read TGTGCCAGCAGTCAAGTGGGCGGAGAGTACAATGAGCAGTTCTTC. This codes for CASSQVGGEYNEQFF. This chain connects TRBV12-3 or TRBV12-4 to TRBJ2-1; no definite D call. V dropped 5 bases and J dropped 4 bases, with 15 bases sitting between them. The CDR3 is 15 amino acids.

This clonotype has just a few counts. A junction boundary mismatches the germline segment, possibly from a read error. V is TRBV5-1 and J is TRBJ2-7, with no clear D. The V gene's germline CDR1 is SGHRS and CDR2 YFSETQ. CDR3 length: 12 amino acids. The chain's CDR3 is CPSNHQAYEQYF. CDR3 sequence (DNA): TGCCCCAGCAATCACCAGGCCTACGAGCAGTACTTC. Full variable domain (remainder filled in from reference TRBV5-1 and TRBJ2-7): KAGVTQTPRYLIKTRGQQVTLSCSPISGHRSVSWYQQTPGQGLQFLFEYFSETQRNKGNFPGRFSGRQFSNSRSEMNVSTLELGDSALYLCPSNHQAYEQYFGPGTRLTVT.

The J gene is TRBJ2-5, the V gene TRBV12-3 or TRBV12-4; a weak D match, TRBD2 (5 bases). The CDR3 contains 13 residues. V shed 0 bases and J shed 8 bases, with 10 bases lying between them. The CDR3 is CASSLATTATQYF. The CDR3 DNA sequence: TGTGCCAGCAGTTTAGCGACTACAGCTACCCAGTACTTC.

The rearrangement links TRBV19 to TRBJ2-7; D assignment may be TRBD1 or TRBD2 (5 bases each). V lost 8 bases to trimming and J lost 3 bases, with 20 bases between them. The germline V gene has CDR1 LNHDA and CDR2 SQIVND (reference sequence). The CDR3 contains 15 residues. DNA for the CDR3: TGTGCCAGTGGGCCGGGGCTTCTATCCGTCTACGAGCAGTACTTC. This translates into CASGPGLLSVYEQYF.

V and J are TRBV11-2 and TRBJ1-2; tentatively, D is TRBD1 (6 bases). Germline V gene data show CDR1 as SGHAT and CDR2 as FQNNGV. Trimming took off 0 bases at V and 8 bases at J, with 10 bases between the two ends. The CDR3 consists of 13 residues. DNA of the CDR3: TGTGCCAGCAGCTTAGATAGGCAGGGGGGCTACACCTTC. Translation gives CASSLDRQGGYTF.

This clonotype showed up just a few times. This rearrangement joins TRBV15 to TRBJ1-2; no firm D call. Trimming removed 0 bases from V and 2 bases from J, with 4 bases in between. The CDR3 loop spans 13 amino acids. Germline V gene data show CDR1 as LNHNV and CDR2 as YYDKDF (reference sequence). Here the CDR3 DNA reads TGTGCCACCAGCAGAGAACAAAACTATGGCTACACCTTC. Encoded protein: CATSREQNYGYTF.

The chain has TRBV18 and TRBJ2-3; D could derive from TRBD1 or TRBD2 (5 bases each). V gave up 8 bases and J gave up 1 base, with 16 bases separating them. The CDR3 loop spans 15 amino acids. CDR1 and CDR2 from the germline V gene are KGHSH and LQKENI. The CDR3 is CASPPRGEGTDTQYF. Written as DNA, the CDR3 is TGTGCCAGCCCTCCCCGGGGCGAAGGCACAGATACGCAGTATTTT.

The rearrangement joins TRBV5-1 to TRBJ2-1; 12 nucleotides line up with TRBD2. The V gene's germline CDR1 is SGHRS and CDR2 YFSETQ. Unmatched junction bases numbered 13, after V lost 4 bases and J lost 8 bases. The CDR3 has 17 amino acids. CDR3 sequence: CASSIPSGGGPGDEQFF. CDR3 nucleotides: TGCGCCAGCAGCATCCCTAGCGGGGGGGGTCCAGGTGATGAGCAGTTCTTC.

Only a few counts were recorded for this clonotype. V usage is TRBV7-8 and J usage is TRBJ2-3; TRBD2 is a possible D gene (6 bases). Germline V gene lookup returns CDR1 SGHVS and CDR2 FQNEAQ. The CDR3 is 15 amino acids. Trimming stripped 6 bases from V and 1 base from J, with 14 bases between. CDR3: CASSIGREGTDTQYF. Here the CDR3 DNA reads TGTGCCAGCAGTATTGGAAGGGAGGGCACAGATACGCAGTATTTT.

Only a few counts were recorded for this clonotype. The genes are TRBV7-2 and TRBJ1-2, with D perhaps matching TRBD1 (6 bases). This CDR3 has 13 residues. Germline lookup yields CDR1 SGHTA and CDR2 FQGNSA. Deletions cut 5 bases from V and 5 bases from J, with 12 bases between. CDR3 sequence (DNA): TGTGCCAGCAGCCAGGGGAGTCGGTATGGCTACACCTTC. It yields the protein CASSQGSRYGYTF.

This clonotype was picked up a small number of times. The CDR3 loop is CASSPSGSTGELFF. CDR3 bases: TGTGCCAGCAGCCCCAGCGGGAGCACCGGGGAGCTGTTTTTT. V gene TRBV7-2 combines with J gene TRBJ2-2; 8 positions agree with TRBD2. The CDR3 has 14 amino acids. Germline assignment: CDR1 SGHTA and CDR2 FQGNSA. With V trimmed by 5 bases and J by 4 bases, 3 bases remained unmatched.